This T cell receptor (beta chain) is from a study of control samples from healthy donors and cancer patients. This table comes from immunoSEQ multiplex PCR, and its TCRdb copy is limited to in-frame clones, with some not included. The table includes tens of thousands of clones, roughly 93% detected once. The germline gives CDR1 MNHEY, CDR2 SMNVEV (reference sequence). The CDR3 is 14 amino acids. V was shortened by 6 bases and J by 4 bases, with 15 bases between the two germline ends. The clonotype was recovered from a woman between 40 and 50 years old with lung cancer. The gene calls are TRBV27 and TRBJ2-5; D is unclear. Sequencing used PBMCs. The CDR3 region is CASRKVYRGETQYF. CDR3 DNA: TGTGCCAGCAGGAAGGTCTACCGCGGAGAGACCCAGTACTTC.